Described below is a single TCR beta chain sequence and its context. The table came from immunoSEQ multiplex PCR; TCRdb's copy has only in-frame clones and leaves some out. This table holds under 200,000 clones, approximately 85% found once. This sample is part of a study of blood T cell repertoires in COVID-19. V gave up 0 bases and J gave up 3 bases, with 6 bases separating them. CDR1 and CDR2 from the germline V gene are MRHNA and SNTAGT. The CDR3 sequence is 14 residues long. This rearrangement joins TRBV6-4 to TRBJ2-1; no reliable D call. The TCR sequence derives from a man aged 55-75 years who had recovered from COVID-19. Input material: peripheral blood. The CDR3, as DNA: TGTGCCAGCAGTGACTCGGTCGGCTACAATGAGCAGTTCTTC. This encodes CASSDSVGYNEQFF.